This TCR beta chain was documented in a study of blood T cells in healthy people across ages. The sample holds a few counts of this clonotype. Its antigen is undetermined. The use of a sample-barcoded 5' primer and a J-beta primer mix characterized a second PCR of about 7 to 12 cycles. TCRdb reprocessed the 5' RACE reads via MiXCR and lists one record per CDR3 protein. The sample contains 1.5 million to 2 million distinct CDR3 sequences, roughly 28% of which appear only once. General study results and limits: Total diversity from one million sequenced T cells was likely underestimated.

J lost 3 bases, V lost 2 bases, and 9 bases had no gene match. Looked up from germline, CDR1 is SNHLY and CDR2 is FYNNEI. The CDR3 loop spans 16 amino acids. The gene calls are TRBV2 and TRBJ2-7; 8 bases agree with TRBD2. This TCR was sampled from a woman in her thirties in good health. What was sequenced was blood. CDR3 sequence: CASSERAGALGYEQYF. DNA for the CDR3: TGTGCCAGCAGTGAACGAGCGGGAGCGCTTGGCTACGAGCAGTACTTC. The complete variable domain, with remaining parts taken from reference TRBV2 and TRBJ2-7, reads EPEVTQTPSHQVTQMGQEVILRCVPISNHLYFYWYRQILGQKVEFLVSFYNNEISEKSEIFDDQFSVERPDGSNFTLKIRSTKLEDSAMYFCASSERAGALGYEQYFGPGTRLTVT.